What follows are 24 T cell receptor beta chains derived from one specimen sequenced in a study of vaccination and CD4 T cells after COVID-19. The treatment was: 10-day PBMC culture with coronavirus spike peptide pools or control peptides (ViraFEST assay). The Oncomine TCR Beta short-read assay sequenced DNA from cultured CD4+ T cells. Via MiXCR, TCRdb re-called the PCR reads, giving one row per CDR3 protein. The profile shows more than 8,000 distinct CDR3 sequences, roughly 27% of them singletons. These receptors' targets are unknown. The source was CD4+ T cells from blood, cultured in vitro, collected after SARS-CoV-2 vaccination. The source of these receptors is a human donor who had recovered from COVID-19.

This clonotype was seen a few times. The V gene is TRBV18, the J gene TRBJ2-7, with 10 bases lining up with TRBD2. CDR3 length: 15 amino acids. With 2 bases clipped from V and 7 bases from J, the junction kept 8 bases outside the gene matches. Germline loops: CDR1 KGHSH, CDR2 LQKENI. CDR3 nucleotide sequence: TGTGCCAGCTCACCAGTTTCAGCGGGAGGGAGGGAGCAGTACTTC. The encoded protein is CASSPVSAGGREQYF.

This clonotype was seen only a few times. The CDR3 region has the DNA TGCAGTGCTAAGGCGGGGACACTGAACACTGAAGCTTTCTTT. As protein: CSAKAGTLNTEAFF. The chain uses TRBV20-1 and TRBJ1-1; weak D call: TRBD1 (6 bases). CDR3 size: 14 residues. V lost 4 bases and J 0 bases, leaving 12 bases between the germline ends. Germline values: CDR1 DFQATT, CDR2 SNEGSKA (reference sequence).

With respect to this clonotype: The junction differs from germline at one of its ends, possibly a read error. The chain links TRBV6-1 to TRBJ1-3; 7 nucleotides match TRBD1. The CDR3 has 15 residues. Germline loops: CDR1 MNHNS, CDR2 SASEGT. The CDR3 coding sequence is TGTGCCAGCAGCACCGCTCGGGACAGTGGAGACACCATATATTTT. It yields the protein CASSTARDSGDTIYF.

This clonotype was counted a single time. The V and J genes are TRBV5-6 and TRBJ2-7; TRBD1 aligns across 8 bases. This CDR3 comprises 15 residues. J was trimmed by 6 bases and V by 5 bases; bases with no gene match: 13. Per germline, CDR1 SGHDT and CDR2 YYEEEE. The CDR3, as DNA: TGTGCCAGCAGTTGGGGGGTGACAGGGGTCTTCGAGCAGTACTTC. Translating it yields CASSWGVTGVFEQYF.

This clonotype has more than one count but fewer than ten. The V call is TRBV6-1, the J call TRBJ1-6; D is unclear. CDR3 length: 15 amino acids. The V gene's germline CDR1 is MNHNS and CDR2 SASEGT. V was trimmed by 7 bases and J by 10 bases, leaving 20 bases between them. For the CDR3, the DNA is TGTGCCAGCACTCGAGGGAGGGAGGAATACTCACCCCTCCACTTT. It encodes CASTRGREEYSPLHF.

The rearrangement links TRBV12-3 or TRBV12-4 to TRBJ1-5; weak D call: TRBD1 (5 bases). The CDR3 length is 16 residues. The V gene lost 3 bases and the J gene lost 3 bases, with 15 bases spanning the gap. CDR3 bases: TGTGCCAGCAGTTTTCAGTTGACGGGGGTCAATCAGCCCCAGCATTTT. Protein: CASSFQLTGVNQPQHF.

This clonotype was recorded a few times. This sequence joins TRBV4-2 and TRBJ2-7; possible D gene TRBD2, 5 bases. Germline V gene data show CDR1 as LGHNA and CDR2 as YNFKEQ. Trimming left V 1 base short and J 0 bases short, with 7 bases between. The CDR3 is 14 residues long. CDR3: CASSQGGPSYEQYF. The DNA for the CDR3 is TGTGCCAGCAGCCAAGGCGGGCCCTCCTACGAGCAGTACTTC.

The chain has TRBV20-1 and TRBJ2-2; TRBD1 is a possible D gene (5 bases). Per germline, CDR1 DFQATT and CDR2 SNEGSKA (reference sequence). Deletions cut 2 bases from V and 5 bases from J, with 9 bases between. The length of the CDR3 is 13 residues. This CDR3 reads CSARRGRTGELFF. The CDR3, as DNA: TGCAGTGCTAGAAGGGGAAGAACCGGGGAGCTGTTTTTT.

The V and J genes are TRBV10-1 and TRBJ1-2; the match to TRBD1 covers 7 bases. The CDR3 extends over 13 amino acids. Unmatched junction bases numbered 2, after V lost 3 bases and J lost 4 bases. CDR1 is WNHNN, CDR2 SYGVQD, per germline (reference sequence). The CDR3 DNA follows: TGCGCCAGCAGTGAAGACAGGGCCTATGGCTACACCTTC. This codes for CASSEDRAYGYTF.

This clonotype occurred once. This chain joins TRBV7-2 and TRBJ2-7; weak D call: TRBD1 (5 bases). CDR1 is SGHTA, CDR2 FQGNSA, per germline. V shed 6 bases and J shed 3 bases, with 15 bases lying between them. CDR3 length: 14 residues. As DNA, the CDR3 is TGTGCCAGCAGGGCTGGGCAGGGCCACTACGAGCAGTACTTC. This encodes CASRAGQGHYEQYF. The full variable domain, its missing parts supplied by reference TRBV7-2 and TRBJ2-7, is GAGVSQSPSNKVTEKGKDVELRCDPISGHTALYWYRQSLGQGLEFLIYFQGNSAPDKSGLPSDRFSAERTGGSVSTLTIQRTQQEDSAVYLCASRAGQGHYEQYFGPGTRLTVT.

A few counts support this clonotype. V and J are TRBV20-1 and TRBJ2-1; the D gene could be TRBD1 or TRBD2 (5 bases each). Germline CDR1 reads DFQATT; CDR2 reads SNEGSKA (reference sequence). CDR3 length: 14 residues. V was clipped by 3 bases and J by 12 bases, with 21 bases between them. CDR3 bases: TGCAGTGCTAGTAGGGGAAAGCGGAGAGAGGGGCAGTTCTTC. Its translation is CSASRGKRREGQFF.

The V call is TRBV7-2, the J call TRBJ2-7; no definite D call. V was cut by 1 base and J by 4 bases, with 8 bases left in between. There are 13 residues in the CDR3. The germline V gene encodes CDR1 SGHTA and CDR2 FQGNSA. The CDR3 DNA is TGTGCCAGCAGCTTAGGCCCCCGATACGAGCAGTACTTC. Translation gives CASSLGPRYEQYF.

This rearrangement joins TRBV28 to TRBJ1-1; no clear D gene. Trimming removed 8 bases at V and 4 bases at J, with 14 bases between. Germline V gives CDR1 MDHEN, CDR2 SYDVKM. The CDR3 consists of 13 residues. As DNA, the CDR3 is TGTGCCAGCTCCACTCCCCCGGGCACTGAAGCTTTCTTT. Its protein product is CASSTPPGTEAFF.

The V and J genes are TRBV7-8 and TRBJ2-7; D is ambiguous. Germline-derived CDR1 and CDR2 are SGHVS and FQNEAQ. Trimming took off 5 bases at V and 0 bases at J, with 14 bases between the two ends. CDR3 length: 15 residues. CDR3 nucleotides: TGTGCCAGCAGCGCAAGGTGGGGTTCCTCCTACGAGCAGTACTTC. Amino acid sequence: CASSARWGSSYEQYF.

The chain couples TRBV4-1 to TRBJ2-1; TRBD2 matches 7 bases. The CDR3 is made up of 17 amino acids. CDR1 MGHRA and CDR2 YSYEKL come from the germline V gene. V shed 0 bases, J shed 2 bases, and the junction held 7 bases outside the gene matches. In DNA, the CDR3 is TGCGCCAGCAGCCAAGATAGGACGGGAGGTCCCTACAATGAGCAGTTCTTC. Its protein product is CASSQDRTGGPYNEQFF.

The V and J genes are TRBV29-1 and TRBJ2-3; D gene uncertain. There are 14 residues in the CDR3. The V gene lost 8 bases and the J gene lost 0 bases, with 15 bases spanning the gap. The germline CDR1 and CDR2 sequences are SQVTM and ANQGSEA. The CDR3 sequence is CSTLRGASTDTQYF. In DNA, the CDR3 is TGCAGCACTCTGAGAGGAGCTAGCACAGATACGCAGTATTTT.

J is TRBJ2-4 and V is TRBV6-2 or TRBV6-3; either TRBD1 or TRBD2 may fit D (6 bases each). With 0 bases removed from V and 3 bases from J, the gap between germline ends came to 15 bases. Per germline, CDR1 MNHEY and CDR2 SVGEGT. The CDR3 is 17 residues long. CDR3 DNA sequence: TGTGCCAGCAGTTACTCGATACCCGGAGGGGGCAAAAACATTCAGTACTTC. Translated: CASSYSIPGGGKNIQYF.

The V call is TRBV6-4, the J call TRBJ2-2, with 13 bases lining up with TRBD2. From germline, CDR1 is MRHNA and CDR2 SNTAGT. This CDR3 is built from 16 residues. The ends lost 5 bases at V and 6 bases at J; junction bases unmatched: 6. CDR3 region: CASSQGLAGTAGELFF. The CDR3 DNA is TGTGCCAGCAGTCAGGGACTAGCGGGAACGGCCGGGGAGCTGTTTTTT.

This clonotype was seen more than once but under ten times. The chain joins TRBV7-2 to TRBJ2-7; 11 nucleotides line up with TRBD2. Germline assignment: CDR1 SGHTA and CDR2 FQGNSA. This CDR3 comprises 15 residues. Trimming removed 2 bases from V and 2 bases from J; junction bases left unmatched: 2. CDR3 DNA: TGTGCCAGCAGCTTAAGTAGCGGGAGGGCCTACGAGCAGTACTTC. It codes for CASSLSSGRAYEQYF.

This clonotype was seen a handful of times. The chain employs TRBV20-1 and TRBJ1-3; D unclear. Trimming removed 3 bases at V and 2 bases at J, with 11 bases between. CDR3 length: 14 residues. The germline V gene has CDR1 DFQATT and CDR2 SNEGSKA (reference sequence). The CDR3 DNA follows: TGCAGTGCTAGGGCCGGGCAGGCTGGAAACACCATATATTTT. Its translation: CSARAGQAGNTIYF.

This clonotype was counted between two and nine times. The rearrangement uses TRBV7-9 and TRBJ1-1, with D possibly being TRBD1 (5 bases). The CDR3 sequence is 14 residues long. Trimming took 2 bases from V and 7 from J, leaving 14 bases between them. Germline loops: CDR1 SEHNR, CDR2 FQNEAQ (reference sequence). CDR3 nucleotide sequence: TGTGCCAGCAGCTTAACAGGCGCGCTGGGTGAAGCTTTCTTT. Translating it yields CASSLTGALGEAFF.

The gene calls are TRBV28 and TRBJ1-1; D is unclear. The CDR3 runs 12 residues. Germline V gene sequence: CDR1 MDHEN, CDR2 SYDVKM. The V and J ends lost 4 bases and 5 bases respectively, with 8 bases between them. The CDR3 region is CASSSGQTEAFF. The DNA for the CDR3 is TGTGCCAGCAGTTCGGGCCAGACTGAAGCTTTCTTT.

This clonotype was seen a handful of times. The V and J genes are TRBV11-3 and TRBJ2-2, with D perhaps matching TRBD1 or TRBD2 (5 bases each). Deletions cut 1 base from V and 6 bases from J, with 15 bases between. The CDR3 has 16 residues. The V gene's germline CDR1 is SGHNT and CDR2 YENEEA. CDR3 loop: CASSLVPERGPGELFF. In DNA form, the CDR3 reads TGTGCCAGCAGCTTAGTCCCAGAGAGGGGCCCCGGGGAGCTGTTTTTT.

The genes are TRBV6-1 and TRBJ2-7, with TRBD1 matching 7 bases. The J segment lost 0 bases and the V segment lost 5 bases, leaving 7 bases of the junction unmatched. CDR1 and CDR2 from the germline V gene are MNHNS and SASEGT. The length of the CDR3 is 15 residues. CDR3 DNA: TGTGCCAGCAGTACTCCGGACAGGTTCTCCTACGAGCAGTACTTC. Protein product: CASSTPDRFSYEQYF.